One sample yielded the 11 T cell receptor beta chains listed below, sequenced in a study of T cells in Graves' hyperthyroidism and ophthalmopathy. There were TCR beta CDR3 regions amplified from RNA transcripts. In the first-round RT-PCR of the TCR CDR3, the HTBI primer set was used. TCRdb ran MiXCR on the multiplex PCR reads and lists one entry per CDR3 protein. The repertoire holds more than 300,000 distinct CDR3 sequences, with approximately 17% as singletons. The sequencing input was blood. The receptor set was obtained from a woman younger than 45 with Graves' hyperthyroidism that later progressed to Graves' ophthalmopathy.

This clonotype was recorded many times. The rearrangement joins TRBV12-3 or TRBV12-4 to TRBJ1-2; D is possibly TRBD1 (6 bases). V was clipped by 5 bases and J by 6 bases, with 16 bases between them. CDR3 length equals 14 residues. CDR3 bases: TGTGCCAGCAGTCTCAGCACAGGGAATAATGGCTACACCTTC. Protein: CASSLSTGNNGYTF.

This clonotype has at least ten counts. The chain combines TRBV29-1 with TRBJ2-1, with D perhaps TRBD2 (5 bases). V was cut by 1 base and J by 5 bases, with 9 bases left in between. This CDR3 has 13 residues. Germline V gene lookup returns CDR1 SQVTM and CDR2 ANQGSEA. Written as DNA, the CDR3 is TGCAGCGTTGAAGCGACTACGAACAATGAGCAGTTCTTC. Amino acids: CSVEATTNNEQFF.

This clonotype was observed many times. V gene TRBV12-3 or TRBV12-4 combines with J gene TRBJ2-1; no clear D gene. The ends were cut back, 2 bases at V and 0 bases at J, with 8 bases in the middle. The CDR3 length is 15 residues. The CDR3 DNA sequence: TGTGCCAGCAGTTTACTCCGAAGCTCCTACAATGAGCAGTTCTTC. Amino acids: CASSLLRSSYNEQFF.

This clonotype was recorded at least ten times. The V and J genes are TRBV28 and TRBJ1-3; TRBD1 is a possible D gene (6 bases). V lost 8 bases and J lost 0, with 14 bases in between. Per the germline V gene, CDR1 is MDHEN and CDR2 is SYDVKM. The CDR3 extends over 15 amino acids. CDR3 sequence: CASSLQGLSGNTIYF. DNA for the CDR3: TGTGCCAGCTCCCTCCAGGGGCTCTCTGGAAACACCATATATTTT.

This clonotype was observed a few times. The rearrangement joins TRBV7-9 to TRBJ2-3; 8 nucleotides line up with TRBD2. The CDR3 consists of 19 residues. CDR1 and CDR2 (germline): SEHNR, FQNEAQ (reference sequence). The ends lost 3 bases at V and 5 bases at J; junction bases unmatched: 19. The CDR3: CASSFFRWSGRARGDTQYF. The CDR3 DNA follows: TGTGCCAGCAGCTTTTTCAGATGGTCCGGGAGGGCCCGTGGAGATACGCAGTATTTT.

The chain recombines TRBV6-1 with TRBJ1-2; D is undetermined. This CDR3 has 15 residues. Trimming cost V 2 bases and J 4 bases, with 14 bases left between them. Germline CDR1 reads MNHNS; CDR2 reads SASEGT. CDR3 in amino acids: CASSEFGRSFYGYTF. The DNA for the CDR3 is TGTGCCAGCAGTGAATTTGGCAGATCGTTCTATGGCTACACCTTC.

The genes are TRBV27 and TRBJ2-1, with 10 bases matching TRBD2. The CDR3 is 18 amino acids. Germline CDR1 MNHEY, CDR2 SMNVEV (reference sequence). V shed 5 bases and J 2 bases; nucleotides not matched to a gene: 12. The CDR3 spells CASSQGGASGGTYNEQFF. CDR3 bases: TGTGCCAGCAGTCAAGGGGGCGCTAGCGGGGGCACCTACAATGAGCAGTTCTTC.

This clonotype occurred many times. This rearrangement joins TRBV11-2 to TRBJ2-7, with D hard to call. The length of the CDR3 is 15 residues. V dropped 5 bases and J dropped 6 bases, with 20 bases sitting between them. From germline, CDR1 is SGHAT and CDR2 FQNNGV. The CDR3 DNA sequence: TGTGCCAGCAGCCCCGAGACTCCCAGGAATGCCGAGCAGTACTTC. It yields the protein CASSPETPRNAEQYF.

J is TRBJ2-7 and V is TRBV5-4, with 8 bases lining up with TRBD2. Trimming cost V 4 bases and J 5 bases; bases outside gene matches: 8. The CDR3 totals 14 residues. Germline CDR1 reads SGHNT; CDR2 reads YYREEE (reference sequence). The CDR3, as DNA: TGTGCCAGCAGCGTCGGACTAGCTGCCAACGAGCAGTACTTC. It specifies CASSVGLAANEQYF.

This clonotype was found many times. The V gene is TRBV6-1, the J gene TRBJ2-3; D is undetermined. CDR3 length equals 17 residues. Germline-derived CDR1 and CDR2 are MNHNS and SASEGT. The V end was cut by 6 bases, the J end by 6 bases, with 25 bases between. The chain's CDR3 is CASRPDHIHRMGDTQYF. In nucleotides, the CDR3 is TGTGCCAGCAGACCAGACCACATCCATCGGATGGGTGATACGCAGTATTTT.

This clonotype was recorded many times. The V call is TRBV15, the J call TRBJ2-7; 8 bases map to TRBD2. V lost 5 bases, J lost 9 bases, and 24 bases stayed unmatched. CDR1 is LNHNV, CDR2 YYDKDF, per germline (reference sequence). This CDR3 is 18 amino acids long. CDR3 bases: TGTGCCACCAGCCGAGGAATAGGCGGGGGGCCCCTTGAAGCCGGGCAGTACTTC. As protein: CATSRGIGGGPLEAGQYF.